Shown below are 32 T cell receptor beta chains from a single sample sequenced in a study of identical twins. TCRdb analysed the 5' RACE reads with MiXCR anew, one entry per CDR3 protein. Of hundreds of thousands of distinct CDR3 sequences in the sample, 21% were seen once. This sample also appeared in a second study, on T cells expressing NK-cell markers.

Specimen: PBMCs. The source of these receptors is a woman under 30 in good health.

The V and J genes are TRBV6-1 and TRBJ2-7, with D unclear. Trimming stripped 4 bases from V and 3 bases from J, with 10 bases between. CDR1 and CDR2 from the germline V gene are MNHNS and SASEGT. This CDR3 spans 13 amino acids. Here the CDR3 reads CASSAAVDYEQYF. As DNA, the CDR3 is TGTGCCAGCAGTGCAGCAGTCGACTACGAGCAGTACTTC.

This chain connects TRBV27 to TRBJ2-7, with D possibly called TRBD1 or TRBD2 (5 bases each). V was trimmed by 2 bases and J by 0 bases, leaving 11 bases between them. CDR3 length: 15 residues. CDR1 and CDR2 from the germline V gene are MNHEY and SMNVEV (reference sequence). CDR3 protein: CASSLGPRGSYEQYF. For the CDR3, the DNA is TGTGCCAGCAGTTTAGGCCCGAGGGGCTCCTACGAGCAGTACTTC.

This clonotype was picked up a small number of times. V usage is TRBV29-1 and J usage is TRBJ2-5, with D maybe TRBD1 (6 bases). The CDR3 runs to 12 residues. The germline gives CDR1 SQVTM, CDR2 ANQGSEA. Between the trimmed V and J ends, which lost 3 bases and 5 bases, there was a span of 10 bases. CDR3 in DNA: TGCAGCGTTGACAGGGGAGAGGAGACCCAGTACTTC. Its translation: CSVDRGEETQYF. Filled out from reference TRBV29-1 and TRBJ2-5, the complete variable domain reads SAVISQKPSRDICQRGTSLTIQCQVDSQVTMMFWYRQQPGQSLTLIATANQGSEATYESGFVIDKFPISRPNLTFSTLTVSNMSPEDSSIYLCSVDRGEETQYFGPGTRLLVL.

The chain combines TRBV7-9 with TRBJ2-5, with 7 bases lining up with TRBD1. The junction had 11 bases not matched to a gene; V was cut back by 5 bases and J by 2 bases. The CDR3 contains 16 residues. The germline V gene encodes CDR1 SEHNR and CDR2 FQNEAQ (reference sequence). The CDR3 DNA reads TGTGCCAGCAGCCCCTCGGGACAGACCTTTCAAGAGACCCAGTACTTC. It specifies CASSPSGQTFQETQYF.

This clonotype showed up many times. The V call is TRBV2, the J call TRBJ1-1, with D maybe TRBD1 (6 bases). CDR3 length: 12 residues. V lost 6 bases to trimming and J lost 11 bases, with 16 bases between them. Germline V gives CDR1 SNHLY, CDR2 FYNNEI. In nucleotides, the CDR3 is TGTGCCAGCAGCTACTCAGGGGTAGGGGCTTTCTTT. As protein: CASSYSGVGAFF.

This clonotype came up many times. The chain uses TRBV7-9 and TRBJ2-5; D may be TRBD1 (6 bases). V was pared by 8 bases and J by 0 bases, with 16 bases between. This CDR3 region has 15 residues. Germline lookup yields CDR1 SEHNR and CDR2 FQNEAQ (reference sequence). The CDR3 is CASDRLPGHQETQYF. In DNA, the CDR3 is TGTGCCAGCGACAGGTTACCAGGGCACCAAGAGACCCAGTACTTC.

This clonotype was found a few times. The J gene is TRBJ2-7, the V gene TRBV20-1, with a possible D match to TRBD2 (6 bases). Germline V gene lookup returns CDR1 DFQATT and CDR2 SNEGSKA (reference sequence). Trimming shortened V by 4 bases and J by 6 bases, and 13 bases separated the two germline ends. The CDR3 has 12 residues. As DNA, the CDR3 is TGCAGTGCTACCCACCAGGGAGGCGAGCAGTACTTC. It encodes CSATHQGGEQYF.

The chain uses TRBV5-1 and TRBJ1-1; D unclear. The V gene's germline CDR1 is SGHRS and CDR2 YFSETQ. This CDR3 has 15 amino acids. Trimming stripped 0 bases from V and 3 bases from J, with 12 bases between. CDR3 loop: CASSLAFAPDTEAFF. CDR3 in DNA: TGCGCCAGCAGCTTGGCCTTTGCGCCGGACACTGAAGCTTTCTTT. The whole variable domain, remainder taken from reference TRBV5-1 and TRBJ1-1, is KAGVTQTPRYLIKTRGQQVTLSCSPISGHRSVSWYQQTPGQGLQFLFEYFSETQRNKGNFPGRFSGRQFSNSRSEMNVSTLELGDSALYLCASSLAFAPDTEAFFGQGTRLTVV.

The rearrangement uses TRBV20-1 and TRBJ1-1; TRBD1 matches 7 bases. V gave up 3 bases and J gave up 4 bases; unmatched junction bases: 8. Germline V gene data show CDR1 as DFQATT and CDR2 as SNEGSKA (reference sequence). The CDR3 covers 14 residues. The CDR3 region has the DNA TGCAGTGCTAGGGAAGGGGGCTGGCGCACTGAAGCTTTCTTT. Protein product: CSAREGGWRTEAFF.

This clonotype came up many times. The genes are TRBV29-1 and TRBJ2-3; 10 bases align to TRBD1. The CDR3 extends over 13 amino acids. V lost 7 bases, J lost 6 bases, and 7 bases stayed unmatched. Germline V lookup: CDR1 SQVTM, CDR2 ANQGSEA. CDR3 residues: CSAGQGYSDTQYF. The CDR3 DNA follows: TGCAGCGCGGGACAGGGGTATTCGGATACGCAGTATTTT.

There are many counts of this clonotype. The chain has TRBV20-1 and TRBJ2-3; 12 positions match TRBD2. The V segment lost 6 bases and the J segment 1 base; nucleotides outside the gene matches: 8. Germline V gene sequence: CDR1 DFQATT, CDR2 SNEGSKA (reference sequence). This CDR3 region has 16 residues. This CDR3 is CSASPSSGRGTDTQYF. CDR3 coding DNA: TGCAGTGCAAGCCCCTCTAGCGGGAGGGGCACAGATACGCAGTATTTT.

This clonotype came up a few times. This chain connects TRBV29-1 to TRBJ2-7; 13 nucleotides agree with TRBD2. The germline gives CDR1 SQVTM, CDR2 ANQGSEA. V dropped 6 bases and J dropped 5; count of bases not matched to a gene: 7. This CDR3 has 14 amino acids. In DNA, the CDR3 is TGCAGCGTCCAGGGACTAGCGGGAATCAACGAGCAGTACTTC. Its protein product is CSVQGLAGINEQYF.

This chain uses TRBV3-1 with TRBJ1-1; 9 bases are shared with TRBD1. This CDR3 region has 15 residues. CDR1 LGHDT and CDR2 YNNKEL come from the germline V gene (reference sequence). The J segment lost 4 bases and the V segment lost 3 bases, leaving 6 bases of the junction unmatched. The CDR3 DNA reads as TGTGCCAGCAGCCAGGGAGACAGGGGGGGCACTGAAGCTTTCTTT. Protein product: CASSQGDRGGTEAFF.

The chain joins TRBV20-1 to TRBJ2-1, with D possibly being TRBD1 or TRBD2 (5 bases each). The CDR3 spans 14 residues. In germline, CDR1 is DFQATT, CDR2 SNEGSKA (reference sequence). Trimming stripped 5 bases from V and 2 bases from J, with 13 bases between. The CDR3 protein is CSAYTGTTYNEQFF. The CDR3, as DNA: TGCAGTGCTTACACCGGGACGACCTACAATGAGCAGTTCTTC.

This clonotype was observed a few times. This chain links TRBV10-3 with TRBJ2-6; possible D gene TRBD1, 6 bases. CDR3 size: 14 residues. The germline CDR1 and CDR2 sequences are ENHRY and SYGVKD. V lost 10 bases and J lost 1, with 11 bases in between. This chain's CDR3 is CATGQPSGANVLTF. The CDR3, as DNA: TGTGCCACAGGACAGCCTTCTGGGGCCAACGTCCTGACTTTC.

This chain uses TRBV11-3 with TRBJ2-1; unclear D gene. The germline V gene encodes CDR1 SGHNT and CDR2 YENEEA. The CDR3 has 16 amino acids. V lost 0 bases to trimming and J lost 9 bases, with 18 bases between them. For the CDR3, the DNA is TGTGCCAGCAGCTTAGAGGCCTGGGTGGTAGGAATTGAGCAGTTCTTC. Translated: CASSLEAWVVGIEQFF. Looking up the rest from reference TRBV11-3 and TRBJ2-1 gives the full variable domain: EAGVVQSPRYKIIEKKQPVAFWCNPISGHNTLYWYLQNLGQGPELLIRYENEEAVDDSQLPKDRFSAERLKGVDSTLKIQPAELGDSAVYLCASSLEAWVVGIEQFFGPGTRLTVL.

This clonotype occurred many times. The V call is TRBV15, the J call TRBJ2-5, with 8 bases fitting TRBD2. The CDR3 contains 15 residues. J lost 4 bases, V lost 4 bases, and 8 bases had no gene match. Germline V gene lookup returns CDR1 LNHNV and CDR2 YYDKDF (reference sequence). DNA for the CDR3: TGTGCCACCAGCATTAGCGGGATGGGACGAGAGACCCAGTACTTC. Translation: CATSISGMGRETQYF. Supplemented by reference TRBV15 and TRBJ2-5, the full variable domain reads DAMVIQNPRYQVTQFGKPVTLSCSQTLNHNVMYWYQQKSSQAPKLLFHYYDKDFNNEADTPDNFQSRRPNTSFCFLDIRSPGLGDTAMYLCATSISGMGRETQYFGPGTRLLVL.

This clonotype appeared a few times. This chain connects TRBV5-1 to TRBJ1-1; D uncertain. Germline V lookup: CDR1 SGHRS, CDR2 YFSETQ. The CDR3 totals 15 residues. The V end was cut by 4 bases, the J end by 1 base, with 14 bases between. CDR3 coding DNA: TGCGCCAGCAGCCCCGGACTGATGCCGAACACTGAAGCTTTCTTT. Encoded protein: CASSPGLMPNTEAFF.

The chain recombines TRBV4-3 with TRBJ1-6, with TRBD1 identical over 9 bases. Germline-derived CDR1 and CDR2 are LGHNA and YSLEER. The trim removed 2 bases at V and 8 bases at J, leaving 4 bases unmatched. The length of the CDR3 is 15 residues. CDR3 protein: CASSQQDRGDSPLHF. Here the CDR3 DNA reads TGCGCCAGCAGCCAACAGGACAGGGGAGATTCACCCCTCCACTTT.

The chain combines TRBV20-1 with TRBJ2-2; D is ambiguous. The CDR3 sequence is 11 residues long. V dropped 5 bases and J dropped 7 bases, with 8 bases sitting between them. The V gene's germline CDR1 is DFQATT and CDR2 SNEGSKA (reference sequence). In nucleotides, the CDR3 is TGCAGTGCTTGGCTTATCGGGGAGCTGTTTTTT. It is translated as CSAWLIGELFF.

This chain joins TRBV6-1 and TRBJ1-1, with TRBD1 as a possible D gene (5 bases). Between the trimmed V and J ends, which lost 7 bases and 0 bases, there was a span of 9 bases. The CDR3 covers 13 residues. Per germline, CDR1 MNHNS and CDR2 SASEGT. The CDR3 spells CASMRQMNTEAFF. CDR3 coding DNA: TGTGCCAGCATGAGACAGATGAACACTGAAGCTTTCTTT.

In its sample, this clonotype was seen a few times. V gene TRBV7-9 combines with J gene TRBJ1-1; D gene uncertain. The germline gives CDR1 SEHNR, CDR2 FQNEAQ (reference sequence). V was clipped by 7 bases and J by 0 bases, with 12 bases between them. The CDR3 length is 14 residues. In DNA form, the CDR3 reads TGTGCCAGCACCCCAGGAGTGGTGAACACTGAAGCTTTCTTT. It specifies CASTPGVVNTEAFF.

The V gene is TRBV6-1, the J gene TRBJ2-5; D possibly corresponds to TRBD2 (5 bases). In germline, CDR1 is MNHNS, CDR2 SASEGT. Trimming cost V 6 bases and J 1 base, with 12 bases left between them. The CDR3 loop spans 14 amino acids. CDR3 coding DNA: TGTGCCAGCAGCTTTAGCGCCTCCCAAGAGACCCAGTACTTC. It codes for CASSFSASQETQYF.

This clonotype has a handful of counts. The chain uses TRBV12-3 or TRBV12-4 and TRBJ2-7, with 11 bases lining up with TRBD2. The length of the CDR3 is 15 residues. V shed 4 bases and J 3 bases; nucleotides not matched to a gene: 5. DNA for the CDR3: TGTGCCAGCAGTTCTCCTAGCGGGGGGAACTACGAGCAGTACTTC. This sequence encodes CASSSPSGGNYEQYF.

This clonotype was observed a few times. This sequence joins TRBV27 and TRBJ2-7; perhaps D is TRBD1 or TRBD2 (6 bases each). Trimming took off 6 bases at V and 0 bases at J, with 12 bases between the two ends. Germline CDR1 and CDR2: MNHEY and SMNVEV (reference sequence). The CDR3 is 14 residues long. The CDR3 DNA reads as TGTGCCAGCAGAAGGGGGAGGTTCTCCTACGAGCAGTACTTC. Translated: CASRRGRFSYEQYF.

This chain uses TRBV10-3 with TRBJ1-2; 10 nucleotides agree with TRBD1. CDR3 length equals 14 residues. Per germline, CDR1 ENHRY and CDR2 SYGVKD. V lost 7 bases and J lost 6; bases outside the gene matches: 8. In nucleotides, the CDR3 is TGTGCCATCAAATTTGAAGGGACAGGGGATGGCTACACCTTC. Translation: CAIKFEGTGDGYTF.

This sequence joins TRBV11-2 and TRBJ1-6; D is unclear. CDR1 is SGHAT and CDR2 is FQNNGV in the germline V gene. The CDR3 consists of 13 residues. The V end was cut by 3 bases, the J end by 8 bases, with 8 bases between. The CDR3 sequence: CASSFGLDSPLHF. DNA for the CDR3: TGTGCCAGCAGCTTTGGACTGGATTCACCCCTCCACTTT.

V and J are TRBV29-1 and TRBJ2-3, with 8 bases identical to TRBD2. Germline CDR1 reads SQVTM; CDR2 reads ANQGSEA. The CDR3 loop spans 14 amino acids. The J segment lost 2 bases and the V segment lost 6 bases, leaving 7 bases of the junction unmatched. The CDR3 loop reads CSVRGGFNTDTQYF. In DNA form, the CDR3 reads TGCAGCGTCCGGGGGGGTTTTAACACAGATACGCAGTATTTT.

The chain links TRBV6-1 to TRBJ1-3, with D unclear. The CDR3 spans 13 residues. V was shortened by 3 bases and J by 8 bases, with 11 bases between the two germline ends. Germline CDR1 reads MNHNS; CDR2 reads SASEGT. The CDR3 nucleotides read TGTGCCAGCAGTGAGGGGAGAGGATACACCATATATTTT. Its protein is CASSEGRGYTIYF.

The chain is built from TRBV20-1 and TRBJ2-1; no clear D. CDR3 length: 13 amino acids. With 5 bases removed from V and 0 bases from J, the gap between germline ends came to 8 bases. CDR1 DFQATT and CDR2 SNEGSKA come from the germline V gene (reference sequence). DNA for the CDR3: TGCAGTGCTCTGATTGGCTCCTACAATGAGCAGTTCTTC. This sequence encodes CSALIGSYNEQFF.

This clonotype was counted a few times. The genes are TRBV20-1 and TRBJ2-3; 12 bases map to TRBD2. Losses at the gene ends were 3 bases for V and 3 bases for J; bases not matched to a gene: 4. This CDR3 is 15 amino acids long. In germline, CDR1 is DFQATT, CDR2 SNEGSKA (reference sequence). CDR3 protein: CSARHGLAGTDTQYF. The CDR3 DNA reads as TGCAGTGCTAGGCATGGACTAGCGGGAACAGATACGCAGTATTTT.

This clonotype has a count of ten or more. The rearrangement links TRBV6-4 to TRBJ2-1, with 11 positions matching TRBD2. Germline CDR1 reads MRHNA; CDR2 reads SNTAGT. Trimming cost V 6 bases and J 5 bases; bases outside gene matches: 6. The CDR3 runs 15 residues. This CDR3 is CASSTLAGADNEQFF. The CDR3 bases are TGTGCCAGCAGCACACTAGCGGGGGCAGACAATGAGCAGTTCTTC.